The 31 T cell receptor beta chains below all came from one sample that was sequenced in a study of early T cells in non-severe SARS-CoV-2 infection. MiXCR, run by TCRdb on the 5' RACE reads, gives a single entry per CDR3 protein. The sample has under 60,000 distinct CDR3 sequences, 8.2% seen once. The sample comprised whole blood. The receptors come from an adult who was a healthcare worker with PCR-confirmed SARS-CoV-2 infection or an uninfected control (not recorded which).

This clonotype was detected only a few times. The V call is TRBV6-6, the J call TRBJ2-2; D may be TRBD2 (5 bases). V lost 2 bases to trimming and J lost 0 bases, with 10 bases between them. The CDR3 runs to 16 residues. Germline lookup yields CDR1 MNHNY and CDR2 SVGAGI (reference sequence). The DNA of the CDR3 is TGTGCCAGCAGTTACCGACTACCCCCGAACACCGGGGAGCTGTTTTTT. This gives the protein CASSYRLPPNTGELFF.

This clonotype appeared a few times. Written as DNA, the CDR3 is TGTGCCAGCAGTTGGGACGGGGAAGCTTTCTTT. Amino acids: CASSWDGEAFF. This chain connects TRBV6-1 to TRBJ1-1, with a tentative D call TRBD1 (5 bases). Per the germline V gene, CDR1 is MNHNS and CDR2 is SASEGT. Trimming stripped 5 bases from V and 8 bases from J, with 9 bases between. The CDR3 is made up of 11 amino acids.

This chain joins TRBV5-1 and TRBJ2-1; TRBD2 matches 12 bases. The germline CDR1 and CDR2 sequences are SGHRS and YFSETQ. This CDR3 spans 16 amino acids. Germline trimming cut 4 bases from V and 7 bases from J; bases unmatched to any gene: 9. CDR3 nucleotides: TGCGCCAGCAGCAGGGCTAGCGGGAGGGCCCGAAATGAGCAGTTCTTC. It yields the protein CASSRASGRARNEQFF.

This clonotype was seen ten or more times. This chain joins TRBV7-6 and TRBJ2-3, with D tentatively TRBD1 (6 bases). The CDR3 loop spans 15 amino acids. Looked up from germline, CDR1 is SGHVS and CDR2 is FNYEAQ. The V gene lost 5 bases and the J gene lost 0 bases, with 12 bases spanning the gap. CDR3 nucleotides: TGTGCCAGCAGCCTCCCGGGACAAAGCACAGATACGCAGTATTTT. This translates into CASSLPGQSTDTQYF.

The chain employs TRBV6-5 and TRBJ2-1; unclear D gene. This CDR3 is 12 amino acids long. The V gene's germline CDR1 is MNHEY and CDR2 SVGAGI. V shed 7 bases and J shed 5 bases, with 9 bases lying between them. CDR3 in amino acids: CASTGPDNEQFF. The DNA for the CDR3 is TGTGCCAGCACGGGTCCGGACAATGAGCAGTTCTTC.

This clonotype is medium-sized in the sample. The genes are TRBV29-1 and TRBJ1-2, with 9 positions matching TRBD1. The V segment lost 3 bases and the J segment 7 bases; nucleotides outside the gene matches: 6. The germline gives CDR1 SQVTM, CDR2 ANQGSEA. The CDR3 runs 13 residues. The CDR3, as DNA: TGCAGCGTTGACGCCGCGGGACAGGGTGGCTACACCTTC. Translating it yields CSVDAAGQGGYTF. The whole variable domain, filled in from reference TRBV29-1 and TRBJ1-2, reads SAVISQKPSRDICQRGTSLTIQCQVDSQVTMMFWYRQQPGQSLTLIATANQGSEATYESGFVIDKFPISRPNLTFSTLTVSNMSPEDSSIYLCSVDAAGQGGYTFGSGTRLTVV.

There are a few counts of this clonotype. The chain is built from TRBV29-1 and TRBJ1-4, with 8 bases identical to TRBD1. The trim removed 7 bases at V and 7 bases at J, leaving 8 bases unmatched. There are 13 residues in the CDR3. From germline, CDR1 is SQVTM and CDR2 ANQGSEA. The CDR3 sequence: CSAYNRGGEKLFF. CDR3 bases: TGCAGCGCTTACAACAGGGGGGGTGAAAAACTGTTTTTT.

The chain links TRBV18 to TRBJ1-4; D remains ambiguous. The V gene lost 0 bases and the J gene lost 4 bases, with 9 bases spanning the gap. The length of the CDR3 is 15 residues. Germline V lookup: CDR1 KGHSH, CDR2 LQKENI. CDR3 sequence (DNA): TGTGCCAGCTCACCACCCGGACGGAGTAATGAAAAACTGTTTTTT. Protein: CASSPPGRSNEKLFF.

The sample holds a few counts of this clonotype. The chain links TRBV18 to TRBJ1-1; D is unresolved. The CDR3 consists of 14 residues. The germline V gene has CDR1 KGHSH and CDR2 LQKENI. The V end was cut by 4 bases, the J end by 1 base, with 10 bases between. CDR3 region: CASSQSRTNTEAFF. The CDR3 nucleotides are TGTGCCAGCTCACAATCAAGGACGAACACTGAAGCTTTCTTT.

This clonotype was counted ten times or more. The chain recombines TRBV29-1 with TRBJ2-1; D might be TRBD1 (6 bases). CDR3 length equals 12 residues. The germline CDR1 and CDR2 sequences are SQVTM and ANQGSEA. Between the trimmed V and J ends, which lost 4 bases and 4 bases, there was a span of 8 bases. CDR3 DNA sequence: TGCAGCGTTGGGACAGAATACAATGAGCAGTTCTTC. Its protein is CSVGTEYNEQFF.

In this sample, this clonotype turned up many times. The chain joins TRBV5-1 to TRBJ1-1; perhaps TRBD1 as D (5 bases). Per the germline V gene, CDR1 is SGHRS and CDR2 is YFSETQ. This CDR3 region has 15 residues. V was cut by 1 base and J by 5 bases, with 15 bases left in between. The chain's CDR3 is CASSLSLRGNTEAFF. CDR3 nucleotide sequence: TGCGCCAGCAGCTTGTCCCTGAGGGGAAATACTGAAGCTTTCTTT. The entire variable domain, with the rest obtained from reference TRBV5-1 and TRBJ1-1, is as follows: KAGVTQTPRYLIKTRGQQVTLSCSPISGHRSVSWYQQTPGQGLQFLFEYFSETQRNKGNFPGRFSGRQFSNSRSEMNVSTLELGDSALYLCASSLSLRGNTEAFFGQGTRLTVV.

This clonotype was observed a handful of times. The J gene is TRBJ1-2, the V gene TRBV20-1, with D possibly matching TRBD1 (5 bases). V was pared by 0 bases and J by 2 bases, with 10 bases between. Germline values: CDR1 DFQATT, CDR2 SNEGSKA (reference sequence). This CDR3 is built from 14 residues. CDR3 region: CSARDSAGNYGYTF. The DNA of the CDR3 is TGCAGTGCTAGAGATTCGGCAGGGAACTATGGCTACACCTTC.

The chain links TRBV29-1 to TRBJ2-4, with 8 bases aligning to TRBD1. CDR1 SQVTM and CDR2 ANQGSEA come from the germline V gene. The CDR3 totals 15 residues. The ends lost 3 bases at V and 5 bases at J; junction bases unmatched: 9. In nucleotides, the CDR3 is TGCAGCGTTGAGGGGGACAGGTCGGGTCAAAACATTCAGTACTTC. This encodes CSVEGDRSGQNIQYF.

This chain links TRBV27 with TRBJ2-5, with 8 bases identical to TRBD2. Germline CDR1 and CDR2: MNHEY and SMNVEV (reference sequence). The CDR3 has 14 residues. V lost 5 bases and J lost 4; bases outside the gene matches: 6. The chain's CDR3 is CASSLRGVGETQYF. CDR3 bases: TGTGCCAGCAGTCTGCGGGGGGTCGGAGAGACCCAGTACTTC.

The rearrangement joins TRBV4-2 to TRBJ1-4, with D possibly matching TRBD1 (5 bases). Germline V lookup: CDR1 LGHNA, CDR2 YNFKEQ. Trimming shortened V by 2 bases and J by 2 bases, and 12 bases separated the two germline ends. This CDR3 is built from 16 residues. CDR3 nucleotides: TGTGCCAGCAGCCAAACTGAAGGGGCTACTAATGAAAAACTGTTTTTT. Amino acids: CASSQTEGATNEKLFF.

This clonotype is labeled medium-sized (0.01 to 0.1%). The J gene is TRBJ1-1, the V gene TRBV10-3, with D possibly TRBD1 on 5 matching bases. Germline CDR1 ENHRY, CDR2 SYGVKD. The CDR3 runs 11 residues. V was trimmed by 6 bases and J by 6 bases, leaving 8 bases between them. CDR3 region: CAIRRGSEAFF. The DNA of the CDR3 is TGTGCCATCAGGAGGGGTTCTGAAGCTTTCTTT.

This clonotype turned up a few times. The chain links TRBV29-1 to TRBJ2-7, with 9 bases fitting TRBD1. Germline V gives CDR1 SQVTM, CDR2 ANQGSEA. J gave up 3 bases and V 0 bases, and 6 bases lay outside the gene matches. The CDR3 has 15 amino acids. The CDR3 reads CSVEEGGDRDYEQYF. The CDR3 DNA follows: TGCAGCGTTGAAGAGGGGGGGGACAGGGACTACGAGCAGTACTTC.

This clonotype occurred a few times. J is TRBJ2-2 and V is TRBV7-2, with 8 bases aligning to TRBD1. V was pared by 0 bases and J by 7 bases, with 4 bases of the junction left unmatched. Germline CDR1 is SGHTA and CDR2 is FQGNSA. This CDR3 spans 15 amino acids. The CDR3 protein is CASSLAAGGRGELFF. CDR3 in DNA: TGTGCCAGCAGCTTAGCGGCAGGGGGCCGCGGGGAGCTGTTTTTT.

This clonotype was seen a handful of times. This rearrangement joins TRBV3-1 to TRBJ1-5; D may be TRBD1 (6 bases). The germline CDR1 and CDR2 sequences are LGHDT and YNNKEL (reference sequence). V lost 1 base and J lost 5, with 9 bases in between. This CDR3 is 14 amino acids long. The CDR3 here is CASSQGQVDQPQHF. CDR3 sequence (DNA): TGTGCCAGCAGCCAAGGACAGGTTGATCAGCCCCAGCATTTT.

The CDR3 DNA sequence: TGTGCCAGCAGTCCGACAGGAGATCAAGAGACCCAGTACTTC. Translating gives CASSPTGDQETQYF. The rearrangement uses TRBV28 and TRBJ2-5; D is perhaps TRBD1 (6 bases). V lost 5 bases and J lost 2, with 12 bases in between. CDR1 and CDR2 (germline): MDHEN, SYDVKM. The CDR3 consists of 14 residues.

In DNA form, the CDR3 reads TGTGCCAGCAGCAACAATCCGACAGTGAACACTGAAGCTTTCTTT. Amino acids: CASSNNPTVNTEAFF. The rearrangement uses TRBV7-3 and TRBJ1-1; a weak D match, TRBD1 (5 bases). Looked up from germline, CDR1 is SGHTA and CDR2 is FQGTGA. V dropped 5 bases and J dropped 0 bases, with 13 bases sitting between them. This CDR3 has 15 residues.

The CDR3 sequence is CASSPDLRLAKNIQYF. The CDR3, as DNA: TGTGCCAGCAGTCCCGATCTACGTCTAGCCAAAAACATTCAGTACTTC. J is TRBJ2-4 and V is TRBV6-2 or TRBV6-3; no definite D call. CDR1 and CDR2 (germline): MNHEY, SVGEGT. V lost 5 bases and J 0 bases, leaving 14 bases between the germline ends. This CDR3 comprises 16 residues.

Only a few counts were recorded for this clonotype. The chain has TRBV12-3 or TRBV12-4 and TRBJ1-5; D is unresolved. The CDR3 is 16 amino acids. V lost 5 bases, J lost 6 bases, and 20 bases lay in between. CDR3 amino acids: CASSTHGRSRGQPQHF. The CDR3 DNA follows: TGTGCCAGCAGTACCCACGGACGTAGTCGGGGTCAGCCCCAGCATTTT.

This clonotype has just a few counts. This chain uses TRBV12-3 or TRBV12-4 with TRBJ2-1, with 10 bases aligning to TRBD2. This CDR3 region has 15 residues. The junction had 4 bases not matched to a gene; V was cut back by 1 base and J by 7 bases. Written as DNA, the CDR3 is TGTGCCAGCAGTTTAGAAGCGGGGGGGCTTAATGAGCAGTTCTTC. This sequence encodes CASSLEAGGLNEQFF.

The chain links TRBV5-1 to TRBJ2-7; 10 bases line up with TRBD2. With V trimmed by 3 bases and J by 4 bases, 4 bases remained unmatched. The germline V gene encodes CDR1 SGHRS and CDR2 YFSETQ. This CDR3 has 14 residues. The CDR3 DNA reads as TGCGCCAGCAGCTCGAGCGGGGGGGCGTACGAGCAGTACTTC. The encoded protein is CASSSSGGAYEQYF.

There are a few counts of this clonotype. V usage is TRBV7-8 and J usage is TRBJ1-1; D is possibly TRBD1 (5 bases). Deletions cut 3 bases from V and 0 bases from J, with 11 bases between. Germline lookup yields CDR1 SGHVS and CDR2 FQNEAQ. The length of the CDR3 is 15 residues. The CDR3 reads CASSFDSFMNTEAFF. CDR3 nucleotide sequence: TGTGCCAGCAGCTTCGACAGCTTCATGAACACTGAAGCTTTCTTT. The complete variable domain, with remaining parts taken from reference TRBV7-8 and TRBJ1-1, reads GAGVSQSPRYKVAKRGQDVALRCDPISGHVSLFWYQQALGQGPEFLTYFQNEAQLDKSGLPSDRFFAERPEGSVSTLKIQRTQQEDSAVYLCASSFDSFMNTEAFFGQGTRLTVV.

This clonotype has more than one count but fewer than ten. V usage is TRBV28 and J usage is TRBJ2-1; TRBD2 matches 15 bases. Germline V lookup: CDR1 MDHEN, CDR2 SYDVKM. V shed 10 bases, J shed 10 bases, and the junction held 11 bases outside the gene matches. CDR3 size: 15 residues. CDR3: CATNEGTSGRKEQFF. The CDR3 DNA is TGTGCCACCAACGAAGGGACTAGCGGGAGGAAGGAGCAGTTCTTC.

This clonotype showed up many times. The rearrangement links TRBV13 to TRBJ2-6, with D possibly TRBD1 on 6 matching bases. There are 15 residues in the CDR3. In germline, CDR1 is PRHDT, CDR2 FYEKMQ (reference sequence). The V and J ends lost 5 bases and 4 bases respectively, with 12 bases between them. In DNA form, the CDR3 reads TGTGCCAGCAGCGGTACAGGGACCGGGGCCAACGTCCTGACTTTC. This sequence encodes CASSGTGTGANVLTF.

The V gene is TRBV28, the J gene TRBJ2-7; no reliable D call. The V gene lost 8 bases and the J gene lost 6 bases, with 14 bases spanning the gap. The CDR3 extends over 12 amino acids. Germline V CDR1 and CDR2: MDHEN, SYDVKM. For the CDR3, the DNA is TGTGCCAGCTCCCCCTTTTACGCCGAGCAGTACTTC. Its protein product is CASSPFYAEQYF.

Ten or more counts support this clonotype. The rearrangement links TRBV6-6 to TRBJ1-6; 9 bases agree with TRBD1. V lost 5 bases, J lost 7 bases, and 3 bases stayed unmatched. CDR3 length equals 14 residues. Germline loops: CDR1 MNHNY, CDR2 SVGAGI (reference sequence). Here the CDR3 reads CASSPQGANSPLHF. The CDR3 coding sequence is TGTGCCAGCAGTCCACAGGGGGCAAATTCACCCCTCCACTTT.

The CDR3: CASSRTEEYYGYTF. CDR3 nucleotide sequence: TGTGCCAGCAGTCGAACCGAGGAGTACTATGGCTACACCTTC. The V and J genes are TRBV5-4 and TRBJ1-2, with D hard to call. V lost 5 bases to trimming and J lost 3 bases, with 14 bases between them. The CDR3 sequence is 14 residues long. CDR1 is SGHNT and CDR2 is YYREEE in the germline V gene (reference sequence).